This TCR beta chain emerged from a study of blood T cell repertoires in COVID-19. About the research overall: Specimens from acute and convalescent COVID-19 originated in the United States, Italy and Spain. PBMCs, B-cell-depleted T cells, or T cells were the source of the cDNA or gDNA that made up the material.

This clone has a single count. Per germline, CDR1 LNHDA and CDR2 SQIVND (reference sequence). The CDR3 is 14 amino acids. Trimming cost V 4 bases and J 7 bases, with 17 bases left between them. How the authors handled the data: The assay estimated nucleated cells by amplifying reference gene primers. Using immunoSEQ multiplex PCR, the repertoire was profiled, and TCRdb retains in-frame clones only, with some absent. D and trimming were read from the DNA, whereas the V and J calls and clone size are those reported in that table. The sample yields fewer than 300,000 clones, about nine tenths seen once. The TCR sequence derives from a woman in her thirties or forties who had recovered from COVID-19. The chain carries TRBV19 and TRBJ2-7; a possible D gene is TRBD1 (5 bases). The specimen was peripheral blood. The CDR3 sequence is CASSRLSQAGEQYF. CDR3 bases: TGTGCCAGTAGTAGGCTCAGCCAAGCAGGGGAGCAGTACTTC.